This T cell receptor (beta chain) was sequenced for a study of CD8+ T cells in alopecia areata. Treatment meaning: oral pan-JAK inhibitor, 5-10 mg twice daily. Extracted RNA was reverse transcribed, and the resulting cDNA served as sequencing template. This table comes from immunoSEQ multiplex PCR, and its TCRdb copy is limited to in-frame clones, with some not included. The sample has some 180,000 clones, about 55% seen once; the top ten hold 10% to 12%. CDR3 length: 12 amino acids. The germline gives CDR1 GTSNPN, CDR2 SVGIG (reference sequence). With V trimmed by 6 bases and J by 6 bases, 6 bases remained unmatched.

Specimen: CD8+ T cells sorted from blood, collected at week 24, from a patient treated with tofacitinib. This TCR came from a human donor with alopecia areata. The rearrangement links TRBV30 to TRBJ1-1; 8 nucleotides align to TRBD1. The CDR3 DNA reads TGTGCCTGCCGGACAGGGTCCGCTGAAGCTTTCTTT. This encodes CACRTGSAEAFF.